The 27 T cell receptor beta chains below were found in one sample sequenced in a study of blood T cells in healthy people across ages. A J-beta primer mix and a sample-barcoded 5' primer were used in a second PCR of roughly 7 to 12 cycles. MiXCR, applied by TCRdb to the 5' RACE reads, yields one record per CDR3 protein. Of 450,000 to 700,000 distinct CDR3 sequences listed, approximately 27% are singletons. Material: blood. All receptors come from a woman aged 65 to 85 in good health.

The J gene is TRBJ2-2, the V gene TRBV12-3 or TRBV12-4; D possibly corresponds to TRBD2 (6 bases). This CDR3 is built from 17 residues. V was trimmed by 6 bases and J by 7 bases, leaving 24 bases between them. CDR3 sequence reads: CASSSRGTWIVDGELFF. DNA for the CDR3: TGTGCCAGCAGCAGCCGCGGGACCTGGATTGTGGACGGGGAGCTGTTTTTT.

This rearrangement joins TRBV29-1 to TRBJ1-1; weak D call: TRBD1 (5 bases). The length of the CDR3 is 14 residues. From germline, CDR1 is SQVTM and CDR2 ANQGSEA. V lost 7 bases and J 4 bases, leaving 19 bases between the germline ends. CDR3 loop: CSAEGTSWGTEAFF. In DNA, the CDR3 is TGCAGCGCCGAAGGGACTTCATGGGGCACTGAAGCTTTCTTT.

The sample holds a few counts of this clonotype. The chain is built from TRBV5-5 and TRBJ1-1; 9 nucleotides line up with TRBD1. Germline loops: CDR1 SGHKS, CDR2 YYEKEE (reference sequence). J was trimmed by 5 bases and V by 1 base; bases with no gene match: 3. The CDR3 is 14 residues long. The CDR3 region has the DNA TGTGCCAGCAGCTTGTGGACAGGGGAGACTGAAGCTTTCTTT. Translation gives CASSLWTGETEAFF.

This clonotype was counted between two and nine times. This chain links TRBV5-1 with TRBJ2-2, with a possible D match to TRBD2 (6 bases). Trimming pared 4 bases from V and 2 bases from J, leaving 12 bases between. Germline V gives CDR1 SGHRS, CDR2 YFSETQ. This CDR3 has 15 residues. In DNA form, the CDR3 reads TGCGCCAGCAGCCCGGACTATATTAACACCGGGGAGCTGTTTTTT. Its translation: CASSPDYINTGELFF.

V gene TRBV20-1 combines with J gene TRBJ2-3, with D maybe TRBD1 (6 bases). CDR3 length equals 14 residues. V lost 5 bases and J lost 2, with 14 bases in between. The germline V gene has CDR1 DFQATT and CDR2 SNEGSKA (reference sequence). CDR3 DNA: TGCAGTGCTGGCGACAGGTACCACACAGATACGCAGTATTTT. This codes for CSAGDRYHTDTQYF.

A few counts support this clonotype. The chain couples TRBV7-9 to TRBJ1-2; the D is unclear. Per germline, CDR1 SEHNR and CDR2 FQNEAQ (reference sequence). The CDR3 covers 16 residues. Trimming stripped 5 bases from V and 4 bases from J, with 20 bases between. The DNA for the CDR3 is TGTGCCAGCAGCCCGCCAGGATGGCCCGGGAGCTATGGCTACACCTTC. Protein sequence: CASSPPGWPGSYGYTF. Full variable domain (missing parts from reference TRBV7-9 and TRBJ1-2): DTGVSQNPRHKITKRGQNVTFRCDPISEHNRLYWYRQTLGQGPEFLTYFQNEAQLEKSRLLSDRFSAERPKGSFSTLEIQRTEQGDSAMYLCASSPPGWPGSYGYTFGSGTRLTVV.

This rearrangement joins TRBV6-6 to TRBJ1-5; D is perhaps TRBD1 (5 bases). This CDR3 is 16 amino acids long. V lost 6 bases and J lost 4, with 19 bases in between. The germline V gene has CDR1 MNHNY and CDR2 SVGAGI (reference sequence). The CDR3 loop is CASSTNLGQKNQPQHF. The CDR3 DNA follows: TGTGCCAGCAGCACCAACCTGGGGCAGAAGAATCAGCCCCAGCATTTT.

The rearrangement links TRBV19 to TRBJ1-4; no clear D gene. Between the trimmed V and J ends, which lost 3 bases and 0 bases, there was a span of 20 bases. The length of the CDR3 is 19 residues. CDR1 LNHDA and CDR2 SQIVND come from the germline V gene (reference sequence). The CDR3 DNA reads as TGTGCCAGTAGTATCGGGTTGGGGAACAGCCTTGCAACTAATGAAAAACTGTTTTTT. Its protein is CASSIGLGNSLATNEKLFF.

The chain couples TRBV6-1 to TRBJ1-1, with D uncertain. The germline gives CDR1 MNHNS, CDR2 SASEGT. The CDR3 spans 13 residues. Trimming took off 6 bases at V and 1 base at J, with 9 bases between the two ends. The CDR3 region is CASRASKNTEAFF. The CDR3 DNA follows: TGTGCCAGCAGAGCAAGCAAGAACACTGAAGCTTTCTTT.

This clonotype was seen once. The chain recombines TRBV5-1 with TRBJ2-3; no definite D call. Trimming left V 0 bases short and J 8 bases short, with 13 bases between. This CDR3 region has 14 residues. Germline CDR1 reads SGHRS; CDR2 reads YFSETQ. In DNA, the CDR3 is TGCGCCAGCAGCTTGGAGTCAGCCCCAGGTACGCAGTATTTT. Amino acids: CASSLESAPGTQYF.

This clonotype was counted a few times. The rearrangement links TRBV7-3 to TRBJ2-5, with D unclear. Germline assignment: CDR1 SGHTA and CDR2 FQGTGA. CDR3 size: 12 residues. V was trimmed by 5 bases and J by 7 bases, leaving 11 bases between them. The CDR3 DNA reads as TGTGCCAGCAGCCTACCCGCTGGGACCCAGTACTTC. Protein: CASSLPAGTQYF.

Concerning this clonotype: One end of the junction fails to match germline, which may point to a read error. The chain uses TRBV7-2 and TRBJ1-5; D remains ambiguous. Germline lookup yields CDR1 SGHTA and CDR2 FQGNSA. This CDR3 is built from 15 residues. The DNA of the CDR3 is TGTGCCTGCAGCTTAGGCTGGTCAGCTAATCAGCCCCAGCATTTT. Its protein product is CACSLGWSANQPQHF.

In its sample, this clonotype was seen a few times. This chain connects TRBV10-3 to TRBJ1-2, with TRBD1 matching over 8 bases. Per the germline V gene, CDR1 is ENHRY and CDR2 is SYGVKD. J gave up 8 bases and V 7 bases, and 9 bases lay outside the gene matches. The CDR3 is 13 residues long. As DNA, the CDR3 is TGTGCCATCAACCCGGGACAGGCTCTAGGCTACACCTTC. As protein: CAINPGQALGYTF.

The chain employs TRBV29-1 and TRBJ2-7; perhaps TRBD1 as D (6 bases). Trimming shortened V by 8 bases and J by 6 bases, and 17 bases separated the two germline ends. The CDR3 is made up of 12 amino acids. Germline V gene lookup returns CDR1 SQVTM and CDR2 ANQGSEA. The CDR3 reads CSPWTDSREQYF. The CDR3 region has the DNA TGCAGCCCCTGGACAGACTCACGCGAGCAGTACTTC.

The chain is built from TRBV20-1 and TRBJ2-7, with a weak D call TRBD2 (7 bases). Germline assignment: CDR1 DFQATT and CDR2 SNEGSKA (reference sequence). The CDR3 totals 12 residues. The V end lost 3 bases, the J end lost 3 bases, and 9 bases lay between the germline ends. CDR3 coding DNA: TGCAGTGCTAGCGGGGGGCACTACGAGCAGTACTTC. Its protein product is CSASGGHYEQYF.

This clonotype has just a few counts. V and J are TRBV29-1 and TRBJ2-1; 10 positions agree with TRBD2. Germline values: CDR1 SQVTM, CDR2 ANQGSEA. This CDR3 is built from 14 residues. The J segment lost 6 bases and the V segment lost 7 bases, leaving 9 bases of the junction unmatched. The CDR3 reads CSDTQLAGINEQFF. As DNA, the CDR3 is TGCAGCGACACTCAACTAGCGGGGATCAATGAGCAGTTCTTC.

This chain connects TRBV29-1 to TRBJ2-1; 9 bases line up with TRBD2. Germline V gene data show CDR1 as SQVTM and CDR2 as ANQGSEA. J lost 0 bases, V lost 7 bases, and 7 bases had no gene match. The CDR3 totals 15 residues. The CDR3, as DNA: TGCAGCGCTAGGCGGGAGGGTAACTCCTACAATGAGCAGTTCTTC. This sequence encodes CSARREGNSYNEQFF.

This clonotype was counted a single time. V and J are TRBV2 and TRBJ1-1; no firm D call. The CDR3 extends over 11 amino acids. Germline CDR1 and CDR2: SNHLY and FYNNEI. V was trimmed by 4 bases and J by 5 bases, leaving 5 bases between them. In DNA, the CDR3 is TGTGCCAGCAGTGTCTTTACTGAAGCTTTCTTT. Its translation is CASSVFTEAFF.

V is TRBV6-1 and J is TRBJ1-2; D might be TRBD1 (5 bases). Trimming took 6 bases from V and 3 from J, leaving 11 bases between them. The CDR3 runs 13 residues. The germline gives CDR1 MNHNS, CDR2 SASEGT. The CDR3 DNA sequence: TGTGCCAGCAGAGACGGGGGGTACTATGGCTACACCTTC. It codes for CASRDGGYYGYTF.

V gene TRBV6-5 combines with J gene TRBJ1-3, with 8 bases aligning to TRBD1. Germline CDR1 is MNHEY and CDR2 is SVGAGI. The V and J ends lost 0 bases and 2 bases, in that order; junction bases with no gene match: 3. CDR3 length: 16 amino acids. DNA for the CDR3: TGTGCCAGCAGTTACTCGAGGACAGGGACTGGAAACACCATATATTTT. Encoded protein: CASSYSRTGTGNTIYF.

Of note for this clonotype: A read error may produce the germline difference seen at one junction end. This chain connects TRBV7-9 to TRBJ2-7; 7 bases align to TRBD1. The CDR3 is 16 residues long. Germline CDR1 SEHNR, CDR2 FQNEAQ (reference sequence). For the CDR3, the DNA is TGTACCAGCAGCTTAGTAGGGGGCAAGAGCTCCTACGAGCAGTACTTC. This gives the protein CTSSLVGGKSSYEQYF.

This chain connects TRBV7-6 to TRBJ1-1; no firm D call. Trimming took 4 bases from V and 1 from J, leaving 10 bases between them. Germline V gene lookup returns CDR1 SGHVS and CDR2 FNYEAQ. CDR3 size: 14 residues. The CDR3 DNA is TGTGCCAGCAGCTCGACCATAGGGAACACTGAAGCTTTCTTT. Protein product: CASSSTIGNTEAFF.

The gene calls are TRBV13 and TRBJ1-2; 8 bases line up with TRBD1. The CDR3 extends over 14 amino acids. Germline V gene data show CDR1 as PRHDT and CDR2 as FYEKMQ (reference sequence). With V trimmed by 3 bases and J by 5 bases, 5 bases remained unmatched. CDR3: CASSFLTGGYGYTF. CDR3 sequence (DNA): TGTGCCAGCAGCTTCCTAACAGGGGGGTATGGCTACACCTTC.

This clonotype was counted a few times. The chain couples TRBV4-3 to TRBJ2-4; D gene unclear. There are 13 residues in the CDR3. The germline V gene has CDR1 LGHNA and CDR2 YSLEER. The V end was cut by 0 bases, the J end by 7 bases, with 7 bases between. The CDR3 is CASSQDSRNIQYF. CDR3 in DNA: TGCGCCAGCAGCCAAGATTCAAGGAACATTCAGTACTTC.

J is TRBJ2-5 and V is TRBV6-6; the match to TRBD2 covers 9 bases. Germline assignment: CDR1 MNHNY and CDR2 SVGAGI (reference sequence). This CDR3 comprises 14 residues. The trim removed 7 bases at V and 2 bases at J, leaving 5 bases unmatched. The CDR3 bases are TGTGCCAGCATGACTAGCGGAGCGCAAGAGACCCAGTACTTC. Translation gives CASMTSGAQETQYF.

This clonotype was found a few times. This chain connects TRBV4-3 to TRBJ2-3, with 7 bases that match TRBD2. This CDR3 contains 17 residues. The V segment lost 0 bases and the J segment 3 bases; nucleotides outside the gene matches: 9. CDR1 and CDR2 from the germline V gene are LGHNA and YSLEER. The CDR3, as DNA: TGCGCCAGCAGCCAAGATACCCAGCGGGGCGAGACAGATACGCAGTATTTT. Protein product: CASSQDTQRGETDTQYF.

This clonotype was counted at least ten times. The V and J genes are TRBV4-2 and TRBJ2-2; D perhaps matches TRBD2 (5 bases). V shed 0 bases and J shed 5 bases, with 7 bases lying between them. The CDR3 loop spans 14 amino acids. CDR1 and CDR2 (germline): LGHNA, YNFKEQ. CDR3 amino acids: CASSQEPGTGELFF. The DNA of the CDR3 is TGTGCCAGCAGCCAAGAACCGGGGACCGGGGAGCTGTTTTTT.